The rows below give T cell receptor beta chains drawn from one sample of a study of response to subunit inactivated influenza vaccine. TCRdb reprocessed the RT-PCR reads with MiXCR, giving one entry per CDR3 protein. The sample lists a few hundred thousand distinct CDR3 sequences, less than 15% seen once, with around 10% in the top ten. The source was PBMCs from blood, collected roughly 13 days after vaccination. Every receptor here comes from a man aged 50 to 59 who received an inactivated influenza vaccine. The CDR3 runs from the conserved cysteine through the conserved F or W. A D gene is named only where the DNA matches it firmly. Only some rows state a clone size, as once, few, many or a class for expanded clones.

>NA|TRBJ2-5|TRBV20-1|TRBD2
TGCAGTTCCTTTCCACTAGCGATTTGGGAGACCCAGTACTTC
CSSFPLAIWETQYF
>few|TRBJ2-1|TRBV13|NA
TGTGCCAGCAGCTCCCGGTGGGGTTACAATGAGCAGTTCTTC
CASSSRWGYNEQFF
>NA|TRBJ2-5|TRBV15|TRBD2
TGTGCCACCAGCAGGGGACGGAGTTTGAGCGGGACCCAAGAGACCCAGTACTTC
CATSRGRSLSGTQETQYF
>NA|TRBJ2-2|TRBV10-1|TRBD2
TGCGCCAGCAGTGAGTTGGGACTAGCGGGGTTCCCCGGGGAGCTGTTTTTT
CASSELGLAGFPGELFF
>many|TRBJ1-5|TRBV10-3|NA
TGTGCCATCAGTGATGAGGTTACGCCCCAGCATTTT
CAISDEVTPQHF
>few|TRBJ2-3|TRBV24-1|NA
TGTGCCACCAGAGCCCGGGGGAGCGCAGATACGCAGTATTTT
CATRARGSADTQYF
>NA|TRBJ1-4|TRBV9|NA
TGTGCCAGCAGCAAACAGGGTATGGAGGAAAAACTGTTTTTT
CASSKQGMEEKLFF
>few|TRBJ2-5|TRBV7-8|NA
TGTGCCAGCAGCTTAGCGCAGGCGTACCAAGAGACCCAGTACTTC
CASSLAQAYQETQYF
>few|TRBJ2-7|TRBV7-6|TRBD1
TGTGCCAGCAGCCCAGACCCGGGACAGGGAACTCTCTACGAGCAGTACTTC
CASSPDPGQGTLYEQYF
>many|TRBJ2-1|TRBV12-3/TRBV12-4|NA
TGTGCCAGCAGTCCAAGGCGGGGCTCCTACAATGAGCAGTTCTTC
CASSPRRGSYNEQFF
>NA|TRBJ2-1|TRBV9|TRBD2
TGTGCCAGCAGCTCTACTAGCGGGAATTACAATGAGCAGTTCTTC
CASSSTSGNYNEQFF
>few|TRBJ2-7|TRBV24-1|NA
TGTGCCACTTCGACGGGGAGCTCCTACGAGCAGTACTTC
CATSTGSSYEQYF
>few|TRBJ2-7|TRBV28|TRBD2
TGTGCCAGCGGAAGATTAGCGGGAGACCTCCGCGAGCAGTACTTC
CASGRLAGDLREQYF
>few|TRBJ2-7|TRBV29-1|NA
TGCAGCGTTGAAGATTTGTCTGGCTCCTACGAGCAGTACTTC
CSVEDLSGSYEQYF
>many|TRBJ1-6|TRBV12-3/TRBV12-4|TRBD1
TGTGCCAGCAGCTCCGGGACAGAGTATTCACCCCTCCACTTT
CASSSGTEYSPLHF
>NA|TRBJ2-6|TRBV30|NA
TGTGCCTGGAGTGTAGGGGGAATGTTGATCTCTGGGGCCAACGTCCTGACTTTC
CAWSVGGMLISGANVLTF
>NA|TRBJ2-3|TRBV24-1|TRBD1
TGTGCCATCTGGGACAGGGGCACAGATACGCAGTATTTT
CAIWDRGTDTQYF
>NA|TRBJ2-3|TRBV10-3|NA
TGTGCCATCAGTGACTCGGGACCGTTGACGCAGTATTTT
CAISDSGPLTQYF
>many|TRBJ2-4|TRBV29-1|NA
TGCAGCGTTACGATGAAACTGATGGCCAAAAACATTCAGTACTTC
CSVTMKLMAKNIQYF
>few|TRBJ1-1|TRBV12-3/TRBV12-4|TRBD1
TGTGCCAGCAGTTTTACAGGGGCGGACACTGAAGCTTTCTTT
CASSFTGADTEAFF
>NA|TRBJ2-1|TRBV29-1|NA
TGCAGCGCGGCCGAGACCGATAGCTCCTACAATGAGCAGTTCTTC
CSAAETDSSYNEQFF
>NA|TRBJ2-5|TRBV6-2/TRBV6-3|NA
TGTGCCAGCACCGCAGAAGGGGGAGGGAAAGAGACCCAGTACTTC
CASTAEGGGKETQYF
>few|TRBJ2-7|TRBV7-2|NA
TGTGCCAGCAGCTTAGAGACGTGGTACGAGCAGTACTTC
CASSLETWYEQYF
>few|TRBJ1-2|TRBV6-1|NA
TGTGCCAGCAGTGAAGGCTCTAGCGGCTATGGCTACACCTTC
CASSEGSSGYGYTF